The present T cell receptor beta chain was sequenced within a study of OX40 agonist ivuxolimab in advanced cancers. The V gene lost 2 bases and the J gene lost 5 bases, with 15 bases spanning the gap. Germline CDR1 SGHDT, CDR2 YYEEEE. This CDR3 spans 15 amino acids. Method: immunoSEQ multiplex PCR; TCRdb's copy keeps in-frame clones and lacks some. The table records 55,000 to 80,000 clones, roughly 89% of them present only once. The rearrangement uses TRBV5-6 and TRBJ2-3, with TRBD2 as a possible D gene (5 bases). The source was CD4+ or CD8+ T cells sorted from blood, collected in a trial of the OX40 agonist ivuxolimab. The receptor's source is an adult with an advanced solid tumor such as melanoma, head and neck, liver or kidney cancer. In nucleotides, the CDR3 is TGTGCCAGCAGCTTTTGGGGAGAAATCCTAGATACGCAGTATTTT. Amino acids: CASSFWGEILDTQYF.